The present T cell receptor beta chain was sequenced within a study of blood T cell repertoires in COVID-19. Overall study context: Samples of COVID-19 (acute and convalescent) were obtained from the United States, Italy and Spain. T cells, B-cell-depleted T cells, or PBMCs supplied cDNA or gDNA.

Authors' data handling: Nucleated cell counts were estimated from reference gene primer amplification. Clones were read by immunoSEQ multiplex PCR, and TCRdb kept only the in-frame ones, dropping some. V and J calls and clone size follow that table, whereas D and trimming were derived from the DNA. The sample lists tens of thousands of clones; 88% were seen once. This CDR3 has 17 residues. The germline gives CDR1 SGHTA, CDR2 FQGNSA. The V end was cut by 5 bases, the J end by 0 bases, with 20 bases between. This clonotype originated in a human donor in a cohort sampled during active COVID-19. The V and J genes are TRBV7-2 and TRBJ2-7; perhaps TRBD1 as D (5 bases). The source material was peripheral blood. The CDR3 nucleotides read TGTGCCAGCAGCGGGGCAGCTTATACTTCTTCCTCCTACGAGCAGTACTTC. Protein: CASSGAAYTSSSYEQYF.